Presented here are 8 T cell receptor beta chains from one specimen sequenced in a study of cytotoxic CD8 clonotypes in ibrutinib-treated CLL. Using immunoSEQ multiplex PCR, the repertoire was profiled, and TCRdb retains in-frame clones only, with some absent. The sample records more than 75,000 clones, over 60% being singletons. The sample was PBMCs, taken after 24 months of ibrutinib treatment. The source of these receptors is a human donor with chronic lymphocytic leukemia.

CDR3 nucleotide sequence: TGCGCCAGCAGGAACGGACAGGGGAGATCGAACACTGAAGCTTTCTTT. Its protein is CASRNGQGRSNTEAFF. The chain is built from TRBV5-1 and TRBJ1-1; 9 bases are shared with TRBD1. The CDR3 extends over 16 amino acids. The ends lost 5 bases at V and 1 base at J; junction bases unmatched: 9. Per the germline V gene, CDR1 is SGHRS and CDR2 is YFSETQ. Looking up the rest from reference TRBV5-1 and TRBJ1-1 gives the full variable domain: KAGVTQTPRYLIKTRGQQVTLSCSPISGHRSVSWYQQTPGQGLQFLFEYFSETQRNKGNFPGRFSGRQFSNSRSEMNVSTLELGDSALYLCASRNGQGRSNTEAFFGQGTRLTVV.

The chain joins TRBV27 to TRBJ1-5; D remains unclear. Germline values: CDR1 MNHEY, CDR2 SMNVEV (reference sequence). Trimming took off 5 bases at V and 2 bases at J, with 16 bases between the two ends. The CDR3 has 16 amino acids. The CDR3 loop is CASSTHLGRGNQPQHF. CDR3 DNA: TGTGCCAGCAGTACCCATCTGGGTAGGGGCAATCAGCCCCAGCATTTT.

V gene TRBV7-9 combines with J gene TRBJ2-7; D gene uncertain. This CDR3 is built from 14 residues. Germline V CDR1 and CDR2: SEHNR, FQNEAQ (reference sequence). Trimming shortened V by 1 base and J by 2 bases, and 9 bases separated the two germline ends. CDR3 coding DNA: TGTGCCAGCAGCTTAGTGACACGCGCCTACGAGCAGTACTTC. This gives the protein CASSLVTRAYEQYF.

This clone was seen once. V usage is TRBV11-2 and J usage is TRBJ2-6; possibly TRBD2 for D (5 bases). V was trimmed by 1 base and J by 3 bases, leaving 7 bases between them. CDR3 size: 15 residues. Germline V CDR1 and CDR2: SGHAT, FQNNGV. Written as DNA, the CDR3 is TGTGCCAGCAGCTTAGGAGGGTATGGGGCCAACGTCCTGACTTTC. Residues: CASSLGGYGANVLTF.

This clone came up a few times. This chain uses TRBV27 with TRBJ1-5, with TRBD1 matching over 8 bases. V shed 5 bases and J 4 bases; nucleotides not matched to a gene: 7. Germline assignment: CDR1 MNHEY and CDR2 SMNVEV (reference sequence). The CDR3 spans 15 residues. The CDR3 coding sequence is TGTGCCAGCAGTGTGGCAGGGGGCAGGAATCAGCCCCAGCATTTT. It specifies CASSVAGGRNQPQHF.

The chain has TRBV5-1 and TRBJ2-7; either TRBD1 or TRBD2 may supply D (5 bases each). With 4 bases removed from V and 6 bases from J, the gap between germline ends came to 8 bases. The CDR3 has 11 amino acids. Per the germline V gene, CDR1 is SGHRS and CDR2 is YFSETQ. As DNA, the CDR3 is TGCGCCAGCAGCATGGGACGCGAGCAGTACTTC. This sequence encodes CASSMGREQYF.

CDR3 in amino acids: CASSESQGKGSNEKLFF. The CDR3 coding sequence is TGCGCCAGCAGTGAGTCGCAAGGCAAGGGTTCTAATGAAAAACTGTTTTTT. The V call is TRBV10-1, the J call TRBJ1-4; D gene ambiguous. Germline CDR1 and CDR2: WNHNN and SYGVQD (reference sequence). Trimming removed 0 bases from V and 3 bases from J, with 14 bases in between. This CDR3 is 17 amino acids long.

This chain links TRBV19 with TRBJ2-2; perhaps D is TRBD1 or TRBD2 (6 bases each). Trimming took 6 bases from V and 1 from J, leaving 18 bases between them. The CDR3 sequence is 17 residues long. Looked up from germline, CDR1 is LNHDA and CDR2 is SQIVND (reference sequence). CDR3 coding DNA: TGTGCCAGTAGGCTCGCCGGGGGCAGCCTGAACACCGGGGAGCTGTTTTTT. Amino acid sequence: CASRLAGGSLNTGELFF.